Below are 8 T cell receptor beta chains sequenced from a single sample in a study of blood T cells in healthy people across ages. With a J-beta primer mix and a sample-barcoded 5' primer, a second PCR ran roughly 6 to 11 cycles. TCRdb itself ran the 5' RACE reads through MiXCR, one entry per CDR3 protein. The profile shows approximately 400,000 distinct CDR3 sequences, about 55% of them singletons. The specimen was blood. These TCRs come from a man in his 60s in good health.

This clonotype was counted a single time. The chain is built from TRBV20-1 and TRBJ2-7; no firm D call. The CDR3 length is 15 residues. V shed 0 bases and J shed 1 base, with 13 bases lying between them. Germline lookup yields CDR1 DFQATT and CDR2 SNEGSKA (reference sequence). The CDR3 DNA is TGCAGTGCTAGAGATGTTCAGAGCCAGTCCTACGAGCAGTACTTC. Protein sequence: CSARDVQSQSYEQYF.

The rearrangement links TRBV5-5 to TRBJ1-2; 8 bases are shared with TRBD1. V trimming: 4 bases; J trimming: 7 bases; junction bases outside the gene matches: 9. The CDR3 has 14 amino acids. Germline V lookup: CDR1 SGHKS, CDR2 YYEKEE (reference sequence). CDR3 region: CASSPGTGYVGYTF. For the CDR3, the DNA is TGTGCCAGCAGCCCGGGGACAGGCTATGTTGGCTACACCTTC.

This clonotype was counted between two and nine times. The chain joins TRBV7-2 to TRBJ2-7; 10 bases are shared with TRBD1. Looked up from germline, CDR1 is SGHTA and CDR2 is FQGNSA. This CDR3 region has 15 residues. J was trimmed by 4 bases and V by 2 bases; bases with no gene match: 5. Written as DNA, the CDR3 is TGTGCCAGCAGCTTAAGCCGACAGGGGGCATACGAGCAGTACTTC. It codes for CASSLSRQGAYEQYF.

The sample holds many counts of this clonotype. The chain couples TRBV20-1 to TRBJ2-3, with D hard to call. Trimming pared 4 bases from V and 4 bases from J, leaving 9 bases between. The CDR3 contains 12 residues. CDR1 and CDR2 (germline): DFQATT, SNEGSKA (reference sequence). CDR3: CSANQGSDTQYF. In DNA form, the CDR3 reads TGCAGTGCTAATCAAGGGTCAGATACGCAGTATTTT.

To note about this clonotype: Mismatch with germline at one junction end may stem from a read error. The chain couples TRBV29-1 to TRBJ1-2; a possible D gene is TRBD1 (5 bases). CDR3 length: 12 amino acids. From germline, CDR1 is SQVTM and CDR2 ANQGSEA. CDR3 sequence: CSVESGDYGHTF. The DNA for the CDR3 is TGCAGCGTTGAATCTGGGGACTATGGCCACACCTTC.

This clonotype was detected a few times. This chain connects TRBV20-1 to TRBJ2-6; D tentatively fits TRBD1 or TRBD2 (5 bases each). The V gene's germline CDR1 is DFQATT and CDR2 SNEGSKA (reference sequence). Trimming shortened V by 6 bases and J by 4 bases, and 13 bases separated the two germline ends. The CDR3 covers 14 residues. This chain's CDR3 is CSASGGAGANVLTF. The CDR3 region has the DNA TGCAGTGCAAGTGGGGGAGCCGGGGCCAACGTCCTGACTTTC.

The chain joins TRBV12-3 or TRBV12-4 to TRBJ2-4; TRBD2 matches 12 bases. The J call is uncertain, as TRBJ2-7 better fits the DNA end. The CDR3 loop spans 17 amino acids. CDR3 protein: CASSLRPSGRGAYEQYF. The DNA for the CDR3 is TGTGCCAGCAGTTTACGTCCTAGCGGGAGGGGAGCCTACGAGCAGTACTTC.

This chain links TRBV6-1 with TRBJ2-3, with 13 bases matching TRBD2. The ends lost 5 bases at V and 6 bases at J; junction bases unmatched: 11. This CDR3 region has 17 residues. CDR1 MNHNS and CDR2 SASEGT come from the germline V gene. CDR3 nucleotides: TGTGCCAGCAGTCCCTACTGGACTAGCGGGAGATCGGATACGCAGTATTTT. This translates into CASSPYWTSGRSDTQYF.